Detailed here is one T cell receptor (beta chain). Germline CDR1 and CDR2: KGHDR and SFDVKD. Trimming cost V 1 base and J 6 bases, with 9 bases left between them. The CDR3 is 14 residues long. Cohort 3 donors were reported recovered after two negative PCRs, clearance, or symptom resolution. Sequencing used immunoSEQ multiplex PCR; TCRdb keeps in-frame clones, though not all of them. The table shows about 300,000 clones, with roughly nine tenths occurring only once. The data derive from a study of blood T cell repertoires in COVID-19. Looking at the study overall: The United States, Italy and Spain were the sources of the acute and convalescent COVID-19 samples.

This rearrangement joins TRBV24-1 to TRBJ1-5; D remains unclear. The sample was PBMCs or T cells enriched from blood (not recorded which). This clonotype was sampled from a man aged 60 to 69 who had recovered from COVID-19. CDR3: CATSDLALFQPQHF. In DNA, the CDR3 is TGTGCCACCAGTGATTTAGCACTTTTTCAGCCCCAGCATTTT.